The 2 T cell receptor beta chains given below trace back to one sample, sequenced in a study of T cell repertoires in cytomegalovirus infection. TCRdb called the reads again in MiXCR, with one record for every CDR3 protein. The sample lists 350,000 to 450,000 distinct CDR3 sequences, 15% to 20% occurring once. Sample: PBMCs. Source of these receptors: a human donor in good health (CMV status not recorded). Some clones in this sample may be carry-over from other donors' samples.

This clonotype was detected many times. V is TRBV7-2 and J is TRBJ1-2; no firm D call. CDR1 is SGHTA and CDR2 is FQGNSA in the germline V gene. The V and J ends lost 5 bases and 13 bases respectively, with 17 bases between them. The CDR3 consists of 12 residues. The CDR3 sequence: CASSPRGRWRTF. The CDR3 DNA reads as TGTGCCAGCAGCCCCCGCGGGAGGTGGCGCACCTTC. The full variable domain, in which reference TRBV7-2 and TRBJ1-2 provide the parts outside the CDR3, is GAGVSQSPSNKVTEKGKDVELRCDPISGHTALYWYRQSLGQGLEFLIYFQGNSAPDKSGLPSDRFSAERTGGSVSTLTIQRTQQEDSAVYLCASSPRGRWRTFGSGTRLTVV.

This clonotype was seen many times. CDR3 sequence: CASSLASGGGYTVEQFF. Here the CDR3 DNA reads TGTGCCAGCAGCTTAGCGTCGGGTGGGGGGTACACCGTGGAGCAGTTCTTC. V is TRBV7-6 and J is TRBJ2-1, with D possibly matching TRBD2 (6 bases). CDR1 and CDR2 from the germline V gene are SGHVS and FNYEAQ. The CDR3 is 17 amino acids. Trimming cost V 0 bases and J 10 bases, with 22 bases left between them.